The sequence of this TCR beta chain was determined in a study of spatial heterogeneity in lung cancer (dated by TCRdb to the late 2010s). Regarding the complete study: Beta-chain transcripts were consistently detected in greater numbers than alpha-chain transcripts, which likely reflected higher beta-chain transcript abundance. In the raw uncorrected reads, each unique combination of TCR and UMI appeared more than ten times on average. The study linked features of the TCR repertoire to counts of nonsynonymous mutations, which were determined by whole-exome sequencing of tumor tissue. Both alpha and beta chains were TCR-sequenced in samples taken at surgery, namely 220 tumor regions, approximately 66 matched nontumor lung samples and about 54 PBMC samples. TCR alpha and beta repertoires were quantitatively compared across multiple tumor regions, matched nontumor lung and blood in non-small cell lung cancer. Summary of the overall study and its limitations: Additional single-cell paired TCR alpha and beta sequencing was considered necessary to confirm, at a functional level, the hypothesis that regional TCRs recognize regional mutations.

The sample's time point label, in plain terms: sample taken at primary tumor resection. Without any cell sorting, TCR sequencing was performed on whole RNA extracted either from tumor and nontumor lung tissue or from cryopreserved PBMC samples. Donors were around 69 patients with early-stage, untreated non-small cell lung cancer from the lung TRACERx cohort. Only patients for whom sufficient RNA was available from at least two tumor regions were selected for TCR sequencing. Before selection, tumor and adjacent nontumor lung specimens were reviewed by a lung pathologist. The junction carries 9 bases between V and J, which are trimmed by 4 bases and 4 bases respectively. CDR1 is given as KGHSH and CDR2 as LQKENI, both from the germline V gene. Spanning cysteine to phenylalanine, the CDR3 consists of 13 amino acids. Here the CDR3 DNA is all that survives: 39 bases in frame from base 1. The method was 5' RACE. Sequencing used a NextSeq 500. In the TCR library protocol, a unique molecular identifier was attached to each TCR cDNA molecule so that PCR and sequencing errors could be corrected. The original methods were these. TCR identification, UMI-based error correction and CDR3 extraction were all carried out with Decombinator tools. Expanded TCRs were defined as those above a frequency of 2 per 1,000, corresponding to the top 1% of the tumor frequency distribution. Renyi diversity was calculated using the R vegan package after each repertoire was subsampled 100 times to 5,000 TCRs. CDR3 similarity networks were built from amino acid triplet string-kernel similarity, with CDR3s being connected when pairwise similarity was above 0.82. Starting from the raw public reads, TCRdb applied fastp trimming at Q25, assembled clones with MiXCR and retained in-frame beta chains. Records with the same CDR3 protein are collapsed into one entry carrying the most frequent genes and DNA. The authors' filters were not applied to this entry. The sample has 11,000 or so distinct CDR3 sequences on record, roughly 3.9% of them singletons. 6.5% to 9.5% of the sample comes from the top ten.

This clonotype was observed at least ten times. The antigen it recognizes is unknown. Base qualities are not recorded, but no much larger clone differs from it by a single base. This beta chain appears as a stray read in a library generated for alpha chains; its size is not informative. The receptor chain draws on TRBV18 and TRBJ2-3; TRBD1 is a possible D gene, resting on 5 matching bases. This material consisted of normal lung tissue next to the tumor, taken at surgery. This TCR was sampled from a male donor with early-stage non-small cell lung cancer. The CDR3 loop reads CASSLVGADTQYF. The DNA sequence is TGTGCCAGCTCACTAGTAGGGGCAGATACGCAGTATTTT.